Each of the 22 T cell receptor beta chains below was sequenced from the same sample in a study of T cells after yellow fever vaccination. TCRdb redid the calling of the 5' RACE reads with MiXCR, one entry per CDR3 protein. This sample carries 620,000 or so distinct CDR3 sequences, roughly an eighth of them seen once, and the ten largest clones take 14% to 15%. Specimen: PBMCs, collected on the day of the yellow fever booster vaccination. The origin of the receptors is a man aged 25 to 40 who received the YFV17D yellow fever vaccine.

V gene TRBV20-1 combines with J gene TRBJ2-3, with 13 bases lining up with TRBD2. V lost 3 bases and J lost 7; bases outside the gene matches: 4. The CDR3 is made up of 14 amino acids. Per germline, CDR1 DFQATT and CDR2 SNEGSKA (reference sequence). Here the CDR3 DNA reads TGCAGTGCTAGGGCGGGACTAGCGGGAAATACGCAGTATTTT. Translating gives CSARAGLAGNTQYF.

CDR3 sequence: CAALGGNTEAFF. The CDR3 DNA is TGTGCCGCCCTTGGGGGGAACACTGAAGCTTTCTTT. The chain couples TRBV6-5 to TRBJ1-1, with D perhaps TRBD1 (5 bases). Germline V CDR1 and CDR2: MNHEY, SVGAGI. The CDR3 runs to 12 residues. The ends were cut back, 11 bases at V and 1 base at J, with 11 bases in the middle.

The chain combines TRBV7-2 with TRBJ2-7, with D possibly being TRBD1 (6 bases). This CDR3 region has 14 residues. Germline values: CDR1 SGHTA, CDR2 FQGNSA. V was pared by 5 bases and J by 3 bases, with 14 bases between. The CDR3 region has the DNA TGTGCCAGCAGCCGGACAGCCGGATACTACGAGCAGTACTTC. Translating gives CASSRTAGYYEQYF. The whole variable domain, filled in from reference TRBV7-2 and TRBJ2-7, reads GAGVSQSPSNKVTEKGKDVELRCDPISGHTALYWYRQSLGQGLEFLIYFQGNSAPDKSGLPSDRFSAERTGGSVSTLTIQRTQQEDSAVYLCASSRTAGYYEQYFGPGTRLTVT.

This clonotype occurred a few times. The J gene is TRBJ2-1, the V gene TRBV9; the D is unclear. Germline lookup yields CDR1 SGDLS and CDR2 YYNGEE. Trimming removed 0 bases at V and 5 bases at J, with 9 bases between. This CDR3 spans 14 amino acids. Here the CDR3 reads CASSVGAFHNEQFF. CDR3 bases: TGTGCCAGCAGCGTAGGGGCCTTTCACAATGAGCAGTTCTTC. The variable domain in full, completed from reference TRBV9 and TRBJ2-1, reads DSGVTQTPKHLITATGQRVTLRCSPRSGDLSVYWYQQSLDQGLQFLIQYYNGEERAKGNILERFSAQQFPDLHSELNLSSLELGDSALYFCASSVGAFHNEQFFGPGTRLTVL.

The chain has TRBV5-1 and TRBJ1-1, with unresolved D. Germline-derived CDR1 and CDR2 are SGHRS and YFSETQ. The length of the CDR3 is 14 residues. V lost 5 bases, J lost 4 bases, and 15 bases lay in between. The CDR3 DNA is TGCGCCAGCAGGTGGACCGGGGAGGGCACTGAAGCTTTCTTT. Translated, it gives CASRWTGEGTEAFF.

This clonotype was seen only a few times. The gene calls are TRBV7-2 and TRBJ2-3; 7 bases align to TRBD2. The CDR3 has 15 amino acids. Germline trimming cut 5 bases from V and 2 bases from J; bases unmatched to any gene: 7. Germline lookup yields CDR1 SGHTA and CDR2 FQGNSA. CDR3 coding DNA: TGTGCCAGCAGCCCGGGGACTAAGACCACAGATACGCAGTATTTT. Translated: CASSPGTKTTDTQYF.

A few counts support this clonotype. The chain employs TRBV27 and TRBJ2-5; D is unclear. V gave up 7 bases and J gave up 5 bases, with 20 bases separating them. CDR1 and CDR2 from the germline V gene are MNHEY and SMNVEV (reference sequence). This CDR3 contains 15 residues. The CDR3 bases are TGTGCCAGCACCCCGTTGGGTGCCAGGTTGGAGACCCAGTACTTC. It encodes CASTPLGARLETQYF.

This clonotype was recorded at least ten times. V and J are TRBV5-4 and TRBJ2-5, with D tentatively TRBD1 or TRBD2 (5 bases each). Germline V lookup: CDR1 SGHNT, CDR2 YYREEE (reference sequence). V shed 1 base and J shed 1 base, with 8 bases lying between them. The CDR3 spans 14 residues. The CDR3 DNA is TGTGCCAGCAGCTTGCGGGGCCCCCAAGAGACCCAGTACTTC. This sequence encodes CASSLRGPQETQYF.

The chain employs TRBV7-8 and TRBJ2-7; TRBD1 or TRBD2 may be the D gene (5 bases each). The germline V gene encodes CDR1 SGHVS and CDR2 FQNEAQ. The CDR3 is 13 residues long. V lost 5 bases to trimming and J lost 6 bases, with 14 bases between them. CDR3 region: CASSTQTGTEQYF. The CDR3 DNA follows: TGTGCCAGCAGCACCCAGACTGGGACCGAGCAGTACTTC.

The V and J genes are TRBV5-1 and TRBJ1-1; 8 positions match TRBD1. Trimming at V came to 4 bases and at J to 1 base, leaving 12 bases not matched to a gene. Germline CDR1 and CDR2: SGHRS and YFSETQ. The CDR3 sequence is 17 residues long. In nucleotides, the CDR3 is TGCGCCAGCAGCCACCGAATGACAGGGGCCGCGAACACTGAAGCTTTCTTT. It is translated as CASSHRMTGAANTEAFF.

On this clonotype: A clone one base away is much larger, so this may be a read error. The chain links TRBV20-1 to TRBJ2-7; maybe TRBD1 (6 bases). This CDR3 region has 13 residues. Looked up from germline, CDR1 is DFQATT and CDR2 is SNEGSKA (reference sequence). CDR3 amino acids: CCASRDNSYEQYF. CDR3 sequence (DNA): TGCTGTGCTAGTCGGGACAACTCCTACGAGCAGTACTTC.

In its sample, this clonotype was seen a few times. This chain links TRBV10-3 with TRBJ2-1, with D unclear. Germline values: CDR1 ENHRY, CDR2 SYGVKD. The CDR3 has 14 amino acids. V was shortened by 4 bases and J by 5 bases, with 12 bases between the two germline ends. CDR3 nucleotides: TGTGCCATCAGTGGTCAGGTTCTGAACAATGAGCAGTTCTTC. Translation gives CAISGQVLNNEQFF.

This clonotype turned up a few times. This chain joins TRBV11-1 and TRBJ2-3; 7 bases match TRBD2. The V gene's germline CDR1 is SGHAT and CDR2 FQDESV (reference sequence). V was clipped by 5 bases and J by 3 bases; unmatched bases: 17. This CDR3 has 18 amino acids. The CDR3 DNA sequence: TGTGCCAGCAGCCCCAAGATTCAGGGCGGGAGTGGAACAGATACGCAGTATTTT. This translates into CASSPKIQGGSGTDTQYF.

The genes are TRBV6-5 and TRBJ2-3; 10 bases agree with TRBD2. V dropped 2 bases and J dropped 3; count of bases not matched to a gene: 11. CDR3 length: 18 amino acids. Per the germline V gene, CDR1 is MNHEY and CDR2 is SVGAGI. The CDR3 loop reads CASSYTWTSGKGTDTQYF. The CDR3 nucleotides read TGTGCCAGCAGTTACACTTGGACTAGCGGAAAGGGTACAGATACGCAGTATTTT.

This clonotype was found a few times. The chain couples TRBV5-1 to TRBJ2-7; D is ambiguous. The CDR3 length is 12 residues. In germline, CDR1 is SGHRS, CDR2 YFSETQ. Trimming removed 0 bases at V and 5 bases at J, with 6 bases between. The CDR3 nucleotides are TGCGCCAGCAGCTTGGATCTGAACGAGCAGTACTTC. Its translation: CASSLDLNEQYF.

V is TRBV7-6 and J is TRBJ2-2, with 14 bases lining up with TRBD2. The J segment lost 1 base and the V segment lost 4 bases, leaving 2 bases of the junction unmatched. This CDR3 region has 17 residues. Germline V lookup: CDR1 SGHVS, CDR2 FNYEAQ. This CDR3 reads CASSWTSGRMNTGELFF. In DNA form, the CDR3 reads TGTGCCAGCAGCTGGACTAGCGGGAGGATGAACACCGGGGAGCTGTTTTTT.

This clonotype was recorded a few times. The V call is TRBV7-2, the J call TRBJ1-5; maybe TRBD1 (5 bases). V lost 0 bases, J lost 5 bases, and 14 bases lay in between. This CDR3 has 16 amino acids. In germline, CDR1 is SGHTA, CDR2 FQGNSA. The CDR3 DNA follows: TGTGCCAGCAGCTTAGCGGCCCGGGGCGTTGATCAGCCCCAGCATTTT. This gives the protein CASSLAARGVDQPQHF. Using reference TRBV7-2 and TRBJ1-5 for the parts outside the CDR3, the full variable domain is GAGVSQSPSNKVTEKGKDVELRCDPISGHTALYWYRQSLGQGLEFLIYFQGNSAPDKSGLPSDRFSAERTGGSVSTLTIQRTQQEDSAVYLCASSLAARGVDQPQHFGDGTRLSIL.

This chain uses TRBV5-1 with TRBJ2-1; possibly TRBD2 for D (6 bases). This CDR3 contains 19 residues. The V and J ends lost 0 bases and 5 bases respectively, with 24 bases between them. Germline-derived CDR1 and CDR2 are SGHRS and YFSETQ. The CDR3 is CASSLGGVGFLAGNNEQFF. DNA for the CDR3: TGCGCCAGCAGCTTGGGGGGGGTTGGATTTCTTGCGGGAAACAATGAGCAGTTCTTC.

This clonotype has more than one count but fewer than ten. J is TRBJ1-5 and V is TRBV6-2 or TRBV6-3; D gene unclear. CDR3 length equals 18 residues. V was pared by 7 bases and J by 2 bases, with 24 bases between. CDR1 and CDR2 from the germline V gene are MNHEY and SVGEGT. CDR3 protein: CASTQKAAGKRGNQPQHF. In nucleotides, the CDR3 is TGTGCCAGCACCCAAAAGGCGGCAGGCAAGAGAGGCAATCAGCCCCAGCATTTT.

The chain is built from TRBV23-1 and TRBJ2-4, with 7 bases fitting TRBD1. TRBV23-1 is reported as an ORF; its role is uncertain. After removal of 2 bases from V and 3 bases from J, the junction contained 7 bases not matched to a gene. This CDR3 comprises 16 residues. The CDR3 loop is CASSQNRGRNKNIQYF. The CDR3 nucleotides read TGCGCCAGCAGTCAAAACAGGGGAAGAAACAAAAACATTCAGTACTTC.

This chain links TRBV20-1 with TRBJ1-2; 8 positions match TRBD1. CDR1 is DFQATT and CDR2 is SNEGSKA in the germline V gene (reference sequence). The CDR3 runs 14 residues. Trimming removed 5 bases from V and 1 base from J; junction bases left unmatched: 6. DNA for the CDR3: TGCAGTGCTCGTCCGGGACAGGTTAACTATGGCTACACCTTC. Translation: CSARPGQVNYGYTF.

This clonotype was counted many times. The rearrangement uses TRBV10-1 and TRBJ2-1; 9 bases are shared with TRBD1. The germline CDR1 and CDR2 sequences are WNHNN and SYGVQD (reference sequence). V shed 4 bases and J 10 bases; nucleotides not matched to a gene: 20. The CDR3 contains 18 residues. CDR3 residues: CASSGASFGTGKAGEQFF. The CDR3 coding sequence is TGCGCCAGCAGTGGAGCCTCCTTCGGGACAGGGAAAGCTGGGGAGCAGTTCTTC.